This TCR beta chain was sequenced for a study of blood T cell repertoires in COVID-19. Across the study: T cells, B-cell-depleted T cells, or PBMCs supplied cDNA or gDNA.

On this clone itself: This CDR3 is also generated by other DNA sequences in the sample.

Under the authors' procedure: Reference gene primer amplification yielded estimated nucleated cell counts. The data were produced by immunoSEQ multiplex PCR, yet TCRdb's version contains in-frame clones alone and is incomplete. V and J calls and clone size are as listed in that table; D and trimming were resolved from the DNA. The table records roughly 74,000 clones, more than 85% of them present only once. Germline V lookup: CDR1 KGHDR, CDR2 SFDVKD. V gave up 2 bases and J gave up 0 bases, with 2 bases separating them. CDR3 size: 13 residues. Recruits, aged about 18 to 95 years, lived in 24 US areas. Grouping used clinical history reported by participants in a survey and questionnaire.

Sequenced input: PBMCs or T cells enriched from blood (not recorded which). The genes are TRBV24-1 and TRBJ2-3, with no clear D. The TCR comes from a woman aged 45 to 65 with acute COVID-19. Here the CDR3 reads CATSDSSTDTQYF. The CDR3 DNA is TGTGCCACCAGTGATTCTAGCACAGATACGCAGTATTTT.